The clone carrying this TCR beta chain was found once. RNA transcripts served as the template for amplifying TCR beta CDR3 regions. HTBI primers were employed in a first-round RT-PCR of the TCR CDR3. Via MiXCR, TCRdb re-called the multiplex PCR reads, giving one row per CDR3 protein. The sample carries 660,000 or so distinct CDR3 sequences, about a fifth recorded once. The entry originates in a study of T cells in Graves' hyperthyroidism and ophthalmopathy. In germline, CDR1 is SGDLS, CDR2 YYNGEE. The V and J ends lost 4 bases and 8 bases, in that order; junction bases with no gene match: 9. This CDR3 region has 14 residues.

The material sequenced was blood. The receptor was isolated from a young man with Graves' ophthalmopathy. The chain uses TRBV9 and TRBJ2-1; 7 positions match TRBD1. For the CDR3, the DNA is TGTGCCAGCAGCCGGGACAGTTCCGACGATGAGCAGTTCTTC. It translates to CASSRDSSDDEQFF.